This is a list of T cell receptor beta chains from one sample in a study of T cell responses to AZD1222 COVID-19 vaccine. Produced via immunoSEQ multiplex PCR; TCRdb's table is partial and in-frame only. The repertoire holds 120,000 or so clones, with approximately 88% as singletons. The input for sequencing was peripheral blood, taken on day 0 of AZD1222 vaccination. Receptor source: an adult in good health. The CDR3 runs from the conserved cysteine through the conserved F or W. The D gene is left open where the match is weak. Some rows have no size entry. The others give once, few or many, or a class for an expanded clone.

CDR3nt	CDR3aa	j_gene	len	d_gene	abundance	v_gene
TGTGCCAGTAGTATAGGACGGGACACTGAAGCTTTCTTT	CASSIGRDTEAFF	TRBJ1-1	13	-	-	TRBV19
TGTGCCAGCAGTCTAGACGTCTACGAGCAGTACTTC	CASSLDVYEQYF	TRBJ2-7	12	-	-	TRBV2
TGTGCCAGCAGGCCAACAGGGACCGGGGAGCTGTTTTTT	CASRPTGTGELFF	TRBJ2-2	13	-	-	TRBV7-3
TGTGCCAGCAGCTTAGCCCCCGGTTTTGCCGGGGAGCTGTTTTTT	CASSLAPGFAGELFF	TRBJ2-2	15	-	-	TRBV7-6
TGTGCCTGGAGTTTTCAGAGGAATCAGCCCCAGCATTTT	CAWSFQRNQPQHF	TRBJ1-5	13	-	once	TRBV30
TGTGCCAGCAGTGAACCCGGGACACAATCCTACGAGCAGTACTTC	CASSEPGTQSYEQYF	TRBJ2-7	15	-	-	TRBV25-1
TGTGCCAGCAGCCAAGTTGGAGGGACAGGGGGCCGTGAAGCTTTCTTT	CASSQVGGTGGREAFF	TRBJ1-1	16	TRBD1	few	TRBV3-1/TRBV3-2
TGTGCCTGGAGTATGGGGGGCAGCGGGGAGCTGTTTTTT	CAWSMGGSGELFF	TRBJ2-2	13	-	-	TRBV30
TGTGCCAGCAGCTTCACTAAGAACAGGGGTGACGGCTACACCTTC	CASSFTKNRGDGYTF	TRBJ1-2	15	TRBD1	-	TRBV5-6
TGTGCCAGCAGCCGAGAGGGGGACAGGCCGGTTCAGCCCCAGCATTTT	CASSREGDRPVQPQHF	TRBJ1-5	16	TRBD1	-	TRBV4-2
TGTGCCAGCAGTTACGGGGACAGTGGCTACACCTTC	CASSYGDSGYTF	TRBJ1-2	12	TRBD1	-	TRBV7-9
TGCAGCGTAAACGGGGGGCGCAGCTCCTACGAGCAGTACTTC	CSVNGGRSSYEQYF	TRBJ2-7	14	-	-	TRBV29-1
TGTGCCAGCAGCTTATCCGGAGACCGGTTCTTC	CASSLSGDRFF	TRBJ2-1	11	-	-	TRBV7-8
TGTGCCTGGAGTTCCACCTCATATCGGGGACAGAATAATCAGCCCCAGCATTTT	CAWSSTSYRGQNNQPQHF	TRBJ1-5	18	TRBD1	-	TRBV30
TGCAGTGCTAGAGATAGGGACGAGCAGTACTTC	CSARDRDEQYF	TRBJ2-7	11	-	-	TRBV20-1
TGTGCCAGCAGCGTCGATAACCCGGGACATCTGGCCCTCAATGAGCAGTTCTTC	CASSVDNPGHLALNEQFF	TRBJ2-1	18	-	once	TRBV9
TGTGCCAGCAGTGACTGGGGCAATCAGCCCCAGCATTTT	CASSDWGNQPQHF	TRBJ1-5	13	-	-	TRBV2
TGTGCCAGCTCACCACAGTCCACAGGACCAACTAATGAAAAACTGTTTTTT	CASSPQSTGPTNEKLFF	TRBJ1-4	17	-	-	TRBV18
TGCAGTGCTCGGGAACCCGGAGGGCAGTACTTC	CSAREPGGQYF	TRBJ2-7	11	-	-	TRBV20-1